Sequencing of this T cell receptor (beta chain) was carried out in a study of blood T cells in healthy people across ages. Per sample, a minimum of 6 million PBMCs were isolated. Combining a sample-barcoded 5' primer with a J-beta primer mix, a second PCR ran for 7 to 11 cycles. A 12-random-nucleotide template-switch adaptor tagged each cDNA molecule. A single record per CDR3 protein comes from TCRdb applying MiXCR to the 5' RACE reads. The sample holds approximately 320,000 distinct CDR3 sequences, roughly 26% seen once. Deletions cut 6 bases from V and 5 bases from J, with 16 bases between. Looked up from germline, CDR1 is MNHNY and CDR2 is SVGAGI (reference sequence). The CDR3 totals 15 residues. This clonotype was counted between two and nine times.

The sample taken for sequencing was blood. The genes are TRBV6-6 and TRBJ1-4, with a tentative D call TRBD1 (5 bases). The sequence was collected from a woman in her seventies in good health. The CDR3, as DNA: TGTGCCAGCAGACCCTCCGACAGAAAGAATGAAAAACTGTTTTTT. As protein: CASRPSDRKNEKLFF.